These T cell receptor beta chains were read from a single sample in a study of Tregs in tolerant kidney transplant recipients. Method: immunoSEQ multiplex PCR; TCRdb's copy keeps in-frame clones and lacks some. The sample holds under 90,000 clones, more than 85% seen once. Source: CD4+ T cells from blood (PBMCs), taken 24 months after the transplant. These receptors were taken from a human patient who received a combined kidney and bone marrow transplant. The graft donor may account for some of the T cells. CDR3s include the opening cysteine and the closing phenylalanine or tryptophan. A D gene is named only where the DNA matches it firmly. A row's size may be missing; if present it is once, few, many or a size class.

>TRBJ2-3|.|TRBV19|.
CASSINGMVSDTQYF
TGTGCCAGTAGTATTAACGGGATGGTCTCAGATACGCAGTATTTT
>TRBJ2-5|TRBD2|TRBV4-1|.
CASSLMVLAGGTRRQETQYF
TGCGCCAGCAGCCTAATGGTACTAGCGGGGGGAACAAGGCGCCAAGAGACCCAGTACTTC
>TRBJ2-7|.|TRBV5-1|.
CASSDKGSHSSYEQYF
TGCGCCAGCAGCGATAAAGGGAGCCACAGCTCCTACGAGCAGTACTTC
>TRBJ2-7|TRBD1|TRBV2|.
CASSEGKLGQGSYEQYF
TGTGCCAGCAGTGAAGGAAAGCTCGGACAGGGGTCCTACGAGCAGTACTTC
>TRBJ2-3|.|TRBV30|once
CAWSDLNSDTQYF
TGTGCCTGGAGTGATCTAAACTCAGATACGCAGTATTTT
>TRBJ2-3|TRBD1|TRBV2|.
CASSEDRGSEDTQYF
TGTGCCAGCAGTGAGGACAGGGGGAGTGAGGATACGCAGTATTTT
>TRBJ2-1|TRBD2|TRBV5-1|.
CASSSRTSYEQFF
TGCGCCAGCAGCTCCCGGACTAGCTATGAGCAGTTCTTC
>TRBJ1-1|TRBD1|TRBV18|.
CASSPGTGSMNTEAFF
TGTGCCAGCTCACCAGGGACAGGGTCCATGAACACTGAAGCTTTCTTT
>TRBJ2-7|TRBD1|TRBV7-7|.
CASSPRQGGQYEQYF
TGTGCCAGCAGCCCGAGACAGGGTGGGCAATACGAGCAGTACTTC
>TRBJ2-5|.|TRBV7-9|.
CASSLLRGPGETQYF
TGTGCCAGCAGCTTACTGCGGGGGCCAGGAGAGACCCAGTACTTC
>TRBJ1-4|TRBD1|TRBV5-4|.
CASSLGTGEQAGKLFF
TGTGCCAGCAGCTTGGGTACAGGGGAACAGGCGGGAAAACTGTTTTTT
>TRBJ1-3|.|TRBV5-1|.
CASSLFGDSGNTIYF
TGCGCCAGCAGCTTGTTCGGAGACTCTGGAAACACCATATATTTT
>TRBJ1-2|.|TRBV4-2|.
CASSQDLTKNYGYTF
TGTGCCAGCAGCCAAGATCTGACAAAAAACTATGGCTACACCTTC
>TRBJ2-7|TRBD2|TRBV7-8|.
CASSLWLAGGSRYEQYF
TGTGCCAGCAGCTTATGGCTAGCGGGAGGGTCAAGGTACGAGCAGTACTTC
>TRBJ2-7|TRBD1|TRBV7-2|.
CASSFRARGLNEQYF
TGTGCCAGCAGCTTTAGGGCCAGGGGGCTGAACGAGCAGTACTTC
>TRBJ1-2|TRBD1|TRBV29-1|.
CSVGGTGGDGYTF
TGCAGCGTTGGGGGGACAGGGGGAGATGGCTACACCTTC
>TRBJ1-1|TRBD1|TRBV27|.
CASSLRAGTGITEAFF
TGTGCCAGCAGTTTAAGGGCCGGGACAGGGATCACTGAAGCTTTCTTT
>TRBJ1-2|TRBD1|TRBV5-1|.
CASSRTGSDYGYTF
TGCGCCAGCAGCCGGACAGGGTCAGACTATGGCTACACCTTC
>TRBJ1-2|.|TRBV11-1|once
CASSLDRDYGYTF
TGTGCCAGCAGCTTAGACAGGGACTATGGCTACACCTTC
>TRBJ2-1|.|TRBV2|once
CASRPGVSGEQFF
TGTGCCAGCAGACCCGGGGTCAGTGGTGAGCAGTTCTTC
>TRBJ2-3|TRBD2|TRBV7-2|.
CASSFLGVAGGGTDTQYF
TGTGCCAGCAGCTTCCTAGGGGTAGCGGGGGGAGGCACAGATACGCAGTATTTT
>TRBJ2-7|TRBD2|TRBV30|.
CAWRGLAGGPISYEQYF
TGTGCCTGGAGGGGACTAGCGGGGGGCCCCATATCCTACGAGCAGTACTTC
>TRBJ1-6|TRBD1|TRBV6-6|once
CASSYSPGQGSPLHF
TGTGCCAGCAGTTACTCCCCGGGACAGGGGTCACCCCTCCACTTT
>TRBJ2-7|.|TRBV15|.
CATSRDLETGFEQYF
TGTGCCACCAGCAGAGATCTTGAGACAGGCTTCGAGCAGTACTTC
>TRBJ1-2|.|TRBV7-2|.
CASSLVSGHGYTF
TGTGCCAGCAGCTTAGTTTCAGGTCATGGCTACACCTTC
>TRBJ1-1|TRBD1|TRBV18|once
CASSRPPWTGMNTEAFF
TGTGCCAGCTCTCGACCCCCCTGGACAGGCATGAACACTGAAGCTTTCTTT
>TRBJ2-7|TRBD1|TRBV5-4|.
CASSSHRGNDEQYF
TGTGCCAGCAGCTCGCACAGGGGGAACGACGAGCAGTACTTC
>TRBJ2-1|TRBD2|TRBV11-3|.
CASKAGGSVSGNEQFF
TGTGCCAGCAAGGCGGGGGGTTCGGTATCGGGCAATGAGCAGTTCTTC
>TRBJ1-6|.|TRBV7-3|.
CASSSQNNSPLHF
TGTGCCAGCAGCTCACAGAATAATTCACCCCTCCACTTT
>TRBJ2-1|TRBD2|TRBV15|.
CATSRVSSSGRNEQFF
TGTGCCACCAGCAGAGTTTCGTCTAGCGGGAGGAATGAGCAGTTCTTC
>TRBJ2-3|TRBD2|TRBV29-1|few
CSVQTSVADTQYF
TGCAGCGTCCAGACTAGCGTGGCAGATACGCAGTATTTT
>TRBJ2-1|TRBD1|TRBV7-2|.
CASSREWDRINEQFF
TGTGCCAGCAGTCGAGAGTGGGACAGAATCAATGAGCAGTTCTTC
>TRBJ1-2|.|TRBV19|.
CASSMRPGGGYTF
TGTGCCAGTAGCATGCGTCCGGGGGGTGGCTACACCTTC
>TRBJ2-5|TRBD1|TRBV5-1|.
CASSFMGTDQETQYF
TGCGCCAGCAGCTTTATGGGGACAGACCAAGAGACCCAGTACTTC
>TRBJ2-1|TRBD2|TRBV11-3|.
CASSLPGLAAYNEQFF
TGTGCCAGCAGCCTTCCGGGACTAGCGGCCTACAATGAGCAGTTCTTC
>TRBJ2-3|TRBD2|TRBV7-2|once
CASGRVAGASTDTQYF
TGTGCCAGCGGCAGAGTAGCGGGAGCTAGCACAGATACGCAGTATTTT
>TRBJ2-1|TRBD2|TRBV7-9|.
CASGLAGNNEQFF
TGTGCCAGCGGGCTAGCGGGGAACAATGAGCAGTTCTTC
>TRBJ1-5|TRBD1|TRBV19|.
CASSARSTGISNQPQHF
TGTGCCAGTAGTGCCCGATCGACAGGGATTAGCAATCAGCCCCAGCATTTT
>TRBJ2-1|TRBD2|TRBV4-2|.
CASSQNTGRASVNEQFF
TGTGCCAGCAGCCAAAATACCGGGAGGGCCTCGGTCAATGAGCAGTTCTTC
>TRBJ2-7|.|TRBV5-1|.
CASSLGQNYEQYF
TGCGCCAGCAGCTTGGGGCAGAACTACGAGCAGTACTTC
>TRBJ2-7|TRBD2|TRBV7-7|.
CASSPSIPGGEQYF
TGTGCCAGCAGCCCGTCGATTCCGGGGGGGGAGCAGTACTTC
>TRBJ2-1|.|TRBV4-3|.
CASSQQGGHNEQFF
TGCGCCAGCAGCCAACAAGGCGGCCACAATGAGCAGTTCTTC
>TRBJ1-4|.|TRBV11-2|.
CASSFSEKLFF
TGTGCCAGCAGCTTTAGTGAAAAACTGTTTTTT
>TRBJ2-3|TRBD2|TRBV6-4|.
CASRLTSGTDTQYF
TGTGCCAGCAGACTTACTAGCGGCACAGATACGCAGTATTTT
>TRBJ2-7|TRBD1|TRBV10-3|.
CAISDEGQWKYF
TGTGCCATCAGTGACGAGGGACAGTGGAAGTACTTC
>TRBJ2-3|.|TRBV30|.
CAWSVQGDTQYF
TGTGCCTGGAGTGTACAGGGAGATACGCAGTATTTT
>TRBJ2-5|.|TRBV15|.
CATSRSLGTQETQYF
TGTGCCACCAGCAGATCCCTCGGGACACAAGAGACCCAGTACTTC
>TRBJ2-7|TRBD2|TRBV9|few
CASSVEGGSYEQYF
TGTGCCAGCAGCGTAGAGGGAGGGTCCTACGAGCAGTACTTC
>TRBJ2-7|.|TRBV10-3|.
CAISMGHGSYEQYF
TGTGCCATCAGCATGGGACACGGGTCCTACGAGCAGTACTTC
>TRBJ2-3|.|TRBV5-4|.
CASSLEGGAAGESTDTQYF
TGTGCCAGCAGCCTGGAGGGGGGGGCGGCGGGAGAATCGACAGATACGCAGTATTTT